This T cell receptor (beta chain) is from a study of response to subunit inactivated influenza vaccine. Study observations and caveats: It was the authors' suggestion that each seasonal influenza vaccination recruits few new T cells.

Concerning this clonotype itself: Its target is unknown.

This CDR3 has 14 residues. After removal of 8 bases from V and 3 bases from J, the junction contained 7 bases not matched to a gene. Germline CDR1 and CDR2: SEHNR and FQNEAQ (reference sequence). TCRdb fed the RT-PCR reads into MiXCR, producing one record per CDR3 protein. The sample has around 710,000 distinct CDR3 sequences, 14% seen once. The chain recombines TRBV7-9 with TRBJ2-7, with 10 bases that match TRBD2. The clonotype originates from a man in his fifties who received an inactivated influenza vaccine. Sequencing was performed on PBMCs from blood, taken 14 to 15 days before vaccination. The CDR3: CASGSSGSIYEQYF. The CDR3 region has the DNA TGTGCCAGCGGGTCTAGCGGGAGCATCTACGAGCAGTACTTC.